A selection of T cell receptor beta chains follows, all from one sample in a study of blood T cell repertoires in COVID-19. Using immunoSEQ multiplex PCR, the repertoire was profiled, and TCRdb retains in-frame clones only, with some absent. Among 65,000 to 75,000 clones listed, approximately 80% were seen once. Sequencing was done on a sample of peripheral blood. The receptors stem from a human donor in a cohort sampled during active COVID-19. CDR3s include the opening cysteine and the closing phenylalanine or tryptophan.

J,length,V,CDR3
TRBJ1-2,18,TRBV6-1,CASSESRQGPRVLYGYTF
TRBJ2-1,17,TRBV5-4,CASSPGGARGGANEQFF
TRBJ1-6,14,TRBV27,CASSLSRINSPLHF
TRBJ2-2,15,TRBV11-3,CASSLTSLNTGELFF
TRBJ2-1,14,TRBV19,CASSIAAGGREQFF
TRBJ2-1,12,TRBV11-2,CASSLTKNEQFF
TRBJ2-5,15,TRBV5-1,CASSFYAGEEETQYF
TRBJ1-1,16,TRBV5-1,CASSLVRGNMNTEAFF
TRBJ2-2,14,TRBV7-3,CASRFIRDTGELFF
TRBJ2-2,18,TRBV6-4,CASSDKRLAGGYTGELFF